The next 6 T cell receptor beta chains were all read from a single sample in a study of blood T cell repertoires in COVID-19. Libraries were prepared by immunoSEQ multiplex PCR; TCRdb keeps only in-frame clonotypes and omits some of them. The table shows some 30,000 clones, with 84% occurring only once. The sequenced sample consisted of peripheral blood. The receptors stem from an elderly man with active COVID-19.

The CDR3 sequence: CASTPNNYGYTF. In DNA form, the CDR3 reads TGTGCCAGCACCCCCAATAACTATGGCTACACCTTC. This chain connects TRBV6-5 to TRBJ1-2; D is ambiguous. CDR1 and CDR2 (germline): MNHEY, SVGAGI. Trimming shortened V by 7 bases and J by 1 base, and 7 bases separated the two germline ends. This CDR3 region has 12 residues.

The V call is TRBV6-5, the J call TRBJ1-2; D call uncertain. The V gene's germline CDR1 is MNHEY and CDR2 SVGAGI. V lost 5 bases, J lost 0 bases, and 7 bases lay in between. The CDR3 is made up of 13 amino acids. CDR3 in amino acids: CASSPGANYGYTF. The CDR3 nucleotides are TGTGCCAGCAGTCCCGGGGCTAACTATGGCTACACCTTC.

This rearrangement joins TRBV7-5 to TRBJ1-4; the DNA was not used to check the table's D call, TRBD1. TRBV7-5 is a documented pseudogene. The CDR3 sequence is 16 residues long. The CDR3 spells CARSRTPGTGNEKLFF. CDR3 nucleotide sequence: TGTGCCAGAAGCCGAACTCCCGGGACAGGTAATGAAAAACTGTTTTTT.

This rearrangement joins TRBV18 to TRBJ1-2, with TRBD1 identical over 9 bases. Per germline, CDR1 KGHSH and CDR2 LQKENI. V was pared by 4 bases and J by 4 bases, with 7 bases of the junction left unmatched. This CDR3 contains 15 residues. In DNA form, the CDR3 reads TGTGCCAGCTCACTTGGTCCGGGACAGGGCTATGGCTACACCTTC. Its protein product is CASSLGPGQGYGYTF.

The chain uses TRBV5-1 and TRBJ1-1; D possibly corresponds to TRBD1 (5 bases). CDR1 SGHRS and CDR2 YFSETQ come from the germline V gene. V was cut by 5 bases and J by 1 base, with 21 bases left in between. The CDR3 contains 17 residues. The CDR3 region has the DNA TGCGCCAGCAGTACAAACCCCTTCATCACAGGGAACACTGAAGCTTTCTTT. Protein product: CASSTNPFITGNTEAFF.

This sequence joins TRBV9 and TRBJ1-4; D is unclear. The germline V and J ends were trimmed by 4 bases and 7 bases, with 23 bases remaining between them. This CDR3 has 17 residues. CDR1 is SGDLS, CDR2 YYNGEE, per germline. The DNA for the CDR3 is TGTGCCAGCAGCCGCCATCGGCAGGCTCTCCTGGGTGAAAAACTGTTTTTT. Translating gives CASSRHRQALLGEKLFF.